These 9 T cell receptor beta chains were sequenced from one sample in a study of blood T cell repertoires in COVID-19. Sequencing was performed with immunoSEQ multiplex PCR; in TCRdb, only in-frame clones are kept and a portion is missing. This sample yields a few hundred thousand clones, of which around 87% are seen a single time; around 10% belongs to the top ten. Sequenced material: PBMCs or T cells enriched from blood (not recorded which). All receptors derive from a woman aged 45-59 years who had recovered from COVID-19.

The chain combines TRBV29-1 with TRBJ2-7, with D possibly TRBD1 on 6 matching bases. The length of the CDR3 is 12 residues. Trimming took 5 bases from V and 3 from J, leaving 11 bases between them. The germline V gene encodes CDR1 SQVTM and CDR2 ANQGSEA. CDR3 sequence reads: CSVRTASYEQYF. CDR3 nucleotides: TGCAGCGTTCGGACAGCAAGCTACGAGCAGTACTTC.

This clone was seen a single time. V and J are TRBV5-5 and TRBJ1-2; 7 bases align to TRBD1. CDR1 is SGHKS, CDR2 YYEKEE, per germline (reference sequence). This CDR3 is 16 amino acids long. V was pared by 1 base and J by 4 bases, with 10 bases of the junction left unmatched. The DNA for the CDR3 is TGTGCCAGCAGCTTGACCATAACAGGGACAGCCTATGGCTACACCTTC. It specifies CASSLTITGTAYGYTF.

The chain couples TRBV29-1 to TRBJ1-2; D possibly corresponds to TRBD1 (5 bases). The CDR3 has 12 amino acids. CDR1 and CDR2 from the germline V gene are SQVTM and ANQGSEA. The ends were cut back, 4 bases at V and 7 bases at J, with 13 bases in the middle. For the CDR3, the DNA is TGCAGCGTTGCGGATTGGAGGGGTGGCTACACCTTC. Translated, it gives CSVADWRGGYTF.

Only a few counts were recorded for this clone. The CDR3 DNA follows: TGTGCCAGCAGCCGTACTAGCGGGGGGAGTAACGAGCAGTACTTC. Translating it yields CASSRTSGGSNEQYF. The chain recombines TRBV4-2 with TRBJ2-7, with 12 bases identical to TRBD2. From germline, CDR1 is LGHNA and CDR2 YNFKEQ. V was pared by 4 bases and J by 5 bases, with 6 bases of the junction left unmatched. CDR3 length equals 15 residues.

The CDR3 sequence: CASSKGGPESYSNQPQHF. CDR3 sequence (DNA): TGTGCCAGCAGCAAAGGGGGGCCGGAGTCATATAGCAATCAGCCCCAGCATTTT. This chain connects TRBV21-1 to TRBJ1-5; the DNA was not used to check the table's D call, TRBD1. TRBV21-1 represents a pseudogene. CDR3 size: 18 residues.

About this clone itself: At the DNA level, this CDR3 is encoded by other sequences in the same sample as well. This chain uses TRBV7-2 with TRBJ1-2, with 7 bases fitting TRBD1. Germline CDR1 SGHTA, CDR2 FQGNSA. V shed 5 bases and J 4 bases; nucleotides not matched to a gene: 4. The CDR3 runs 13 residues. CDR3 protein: CASSLGGGYGYTF. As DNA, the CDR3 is TGTGCCAGCAGCCTAGGGGGCGGCTATGGCTACACCTTC.

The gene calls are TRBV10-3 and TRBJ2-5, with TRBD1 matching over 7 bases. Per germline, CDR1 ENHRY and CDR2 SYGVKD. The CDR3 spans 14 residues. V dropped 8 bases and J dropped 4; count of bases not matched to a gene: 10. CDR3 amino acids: CAIATGSVRETQYF. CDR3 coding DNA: TGTGCCATCGCGACAGGGTCGGTCCGAGAGACCCAGTACTTC.

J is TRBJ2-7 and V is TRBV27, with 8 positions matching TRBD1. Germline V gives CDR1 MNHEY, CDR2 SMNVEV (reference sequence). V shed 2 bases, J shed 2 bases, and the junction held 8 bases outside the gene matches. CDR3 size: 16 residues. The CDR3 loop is CASSLQTGALTYEQYF. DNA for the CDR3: TGTGCCAGCAGTTTACAGACAGGGGCACTAACCTACGAGCAGTACTTC.

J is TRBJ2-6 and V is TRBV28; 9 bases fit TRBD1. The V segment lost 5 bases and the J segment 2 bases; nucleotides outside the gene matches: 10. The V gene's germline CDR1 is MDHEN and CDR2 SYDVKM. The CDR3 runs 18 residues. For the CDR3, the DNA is TGTGCCAGCAGTCTCTCGGGACAGGGTGTTCCTGGGGCCAACGTCCTGACTTTC. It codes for CASSLSGQGVPGANVLTF. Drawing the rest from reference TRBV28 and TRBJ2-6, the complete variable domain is DVKVTQSSRYLVKRTGEKVFLECVQDMDHENMFWYRQDPGLGLRLIYFSYDVKMKEKGDIPEGYSVSREKKERFSLILESASTNQTSMYLCASSLSGQGVPGANVLTFGAGSRLTVL.